What follows are 27 T cell receptor beta chains derived from one specimen sequenced in a study of CD8 T cell repertoires and HIV-1 epitope variants (dated by TCRdb to the early 2020s). The protocol used for the library was the immunoSEQ multiplex PCR assay. TCRdb holds this immuneACCESS table with in-frame rearrangements only. Some clones are missing; in checked studies, unresolved V genes explain under half, and the rest has no known cause. The sample includes 2,500 to 3,000 clones, with 69% observed a single time. Of the sample, 30% to 45% is held by the ten largest clones. What these receptors recognize is not known. Sequenced material: cultured CD8+ T cells derived from PBMCs. The source of these receptors is a male donor with HIV.

This chain links TRBV28 with TRBJ2-5, with D perhaps assigned TRBD1 or TRBD2 (5 bases each). This CDR3 region has 14 residues. V was cut by 1 base and J by 10 bases, with 16 bases left in between. Per the germline V gene, CDR1 is MDHEN and CDR2 is SYDVKM. As DNA, the CDR3 is TGTGCCAGCAGTTTATCCGGGGCCTCATGGGGCCAGTACTTC. As protein: CASSLSGASWGQYF.

This clone was counted between two and nine times. The V gene is TRBV5-1, the J gene TRBJ1-1; D possibly corresponds to TRBD1 (6 bases). Per germline, CDR1 SGHRS and CDR2 YFSETQ. CDR3 length: 14 amino acids. V shed 1 base and J shed 7 bases, with 14 bases lying between them. DNA for the CDR3: TGCGCCAGCAGCTTGAACAGGGAGGCCCTTGAAGCTTTCTTT. Translation gives CASSLNREALEAFF.

The chain carries TRBV7-8 and TRBJ1-3, with 7 bases lining up with TRBD1. V shed 11 bases, J shed 8 bases, and the junction held 9 bases outside the gene matches. Germline loops: CDR1 SGHVS, CDR2 FQNEAQ. The CDR3 sequence is 12 residues long. The CDR3 protein is CAGGLTGDTIYF. CDR3 sequence (DNA): TGTGCCGGAGGTTTAACAGGGGACACCATATATTTT.

The rearrangement links TRBV5-1 to TRBJ2-7; the D is unclear. Germline V gene lookup returns CDR1 SGHRS and CDR2 YFSETQ. V was cut by 4 bases and J by 0 bases, with 5 bases left in between. This CDR3 is built from 12 residues. The CDR3 coding sequence is TGCGCCAGCAGCGGTTACTCCTACGAGCAGTACTTC. Its translation: CASSGYSYEQYF. Full variable domain (rest looked up from reference TRBV5-1 and TRBJ2-7): KAGVTQTPRYLIKTRGQQVTLSCSPISGHRSVSWYQQTPGQGLQFLFEYFSETQRNKGNFPGRFSGRQFSNSRSEMNVSTLELGDSALYLCASSGYSYEQYFGPGTRLTVT.

V usage is TRBV27 and J usage is TRBJ2-7; 11 positions agree with TRBD2. CDR3 length: 17 amino acids. Losses at the gene ends were 6 bases for V and 0 bases for J; bases not matched to a gene: 10. Germline V gene data show CDR1 as MNHEY and CDR2 as SMNVEV (reference sequence). CDR3 in amino acids: CASSPISTSGSSYEQYF. The CDR3, as DNA: TGTGCCAGCAGCCCCATCTCTACTAGCGGGAGCTCCTACGAGCAGTACTTC.

The V and J genes are TRBV7-9 and TRBJ2-1; no definite D call. The CDR3 loop spans 13 amino acids. Per germline, CDR1 SEHNR and CDR2 FQNEAQ (reference sequence). V lost 3 bases, J lost 3 bases, and 6 bases lay in between. DNA for the CDR3: TGTGCCAGCAGCTTGGACGGCTACAATGAGCAGTTCTTC. It specifies CASSLDGYNEQFF.

V and J are TRBV9 and TRBJ2-7, with TRBD2 matching over 10 bases. CDR3 size: 15 residues. Unmatched junction bases numbered 7, after V lost 4 bases and J lost 3 bases. Germline-derived CDR1 and CDR2 are SGDLS and YYNGEE. CDR3 protein: CASSPGVAGGYEQYF. CDR3 nucleotide sequence: TGTGCCAGCAGCCCCGGGGTAGCGGGGGGCTACGAGCAGTACTTC.

This clone was observed once. The rearrangement joins TRBV5-1 to TRBJ2-7, with 11 bases identical to TRBD2. This CDR3 region has 17 residues. V was pared by 0 bases and J by 4 bases, with 9 bases of the junction left unmatched. Per germline, CDR1 SGHRS and CDR2 YFSETQ. CDR3 bases: TGCGCCAGCAGCTTGGCCGGTCTAGCGGGAGGAACGTACGAGCAGTACTTC. This gives the protein CASSLAGLAGGTYEQYF.

The chain combines TRBV29-1 with TRBJ1-2; D is unclear. Germline CDR1 SQVTM, CDR2 ANQGSEA. The CDR3 length is 11 residues. With 3 bases removed from V and 6 bases from J, the gap between germline ends came to 8 bases. CDR3 protein: CSVESGHGYTF. The CDR3 DNA is TGCAGCGTTGAGTCAGGTCATGGCTACACCTTC.

CDR3 sequence: CASSLEETYEQYF. The DNA for the CDR3 is TGTGCCAGCAGCTTAGAGGAAACCTACGAGCAGTACTTC. V and J are TRBV7-9 and TRBJ2-7; D unresolved. This CDR3 contains 13 residues. Trimming shortened V by 1 base and J by 2 bases, and 6 bases separated the two germline ends. Germline V gene sequence: CDR1 SEHNR, CDR2 FQNEAQ (reference sequence).

This chain uses TRBV5-1 with TRBJ1-6; D is ambiguous. V gave up 4 bases and J gave up 6 bases, with 14 bases separating them. CDR1 is SGHRS, CDR2 YFSETQ, per germline. CDR3 length: 15 residues. The CDR3 is CASSPLEGGNSPLHF. Written as DNA, the CDR3 is TGCGCCAGCAGCCCGCTGGAGGGAGGTAATTCACCCCTCCACTTT. The entire variable domain, with the rest obtained from reference TRBV5-1 and TRBJ1-6, is as follows: KAGVTQTPRYLIKTRGQQVTLSCSPISGHRSVSWYQQTPGQGLQFLFEYFSETQRNKGNFPGRFSGRQFSNSRSEMNVSTLELGDSALYLCASSPLEGGNSPLHFGNGTRLTVT.

This sequence joins TRBV15 and TRBJ1-1; no reliable D call. Germline assignment: CDR1 LNHNV and CDR2 YYDKDF (reference sequence). V lost 0 bases to trimming and J lost 5 bases, with 13 bases between them. The CDR3 consists of 15 residues. This CDR3 is CATSRDRGWWTEAFF. As DNA, the CDR3 is TGTGCCACCAGCAGAGACCGAGGGTGGTGGACTGAAGCTTTCTTT.

The rearrangement uses TRBV7-9 and TRBJ2-1, with D unclear. The germline CDR1 and CDR2 sequences are SEHNR and FQNEAQ (reference sequence). CDR3 length: 13 residues. Trimming took 5 bases from V and 3 from J, leaving 8 bases between them. CDR3 sequence: CASSIGVYNEQFF. The CDR3 region has the DNA TGTGCCAGCAGCATCGGCGTCTACAATGAGCAGTTCTTC.

The gene calls are TRBV29-1 and TRBJ2-1, with a weak D call TRBD2 (7 bases). The V gene lost 4 bases and the J gene lost 2 bases, with 21 bases spanning the gap. Germline assignment: CDR1 SQVTM and CDR2 ANQGSEA. The CDR3 has 17 amino acids. The CDR3 nucleotides are TGCAGCGTTGTGGACCCTCGACAGGCGGGGGCCTACAATGAGCAGTTCTTC. Translating gives CSVVDPRQAGAYNEQFF.

This clone was seen only a few times. V and J are TRBV2 and TRBJ2-5, with D tentatively TRBD1 (6 bases). V lost 3 bases and J lost 7, with 18 bases in between. Germline V gene lookup returns CDR1 SNHLY and CDR2 FYNNEI. This CDR3 region has 15 residues. CDR3 DNA sequence: TGTGCCAGCAGTGATCCGGACAGCGCTTGGGGGACCCAGTACTTC. Encoded protein: CASSDPDSAWGTQYF. Using reference TRBV2 and TRBJ2-5 for the parts outside the CDR3, the full variable domain is EPEVTQTPSHQVTQMGQEVILRCVPISNHLYFYWYRQILGQKVEFLVSFYNNEISEKSEIFDDQFSVERPDGSNFTLKIRSTKLEDSAMYFCASSDPDSAWGTQYFGPGTRLLVL.

This sequence joins TRBV4-3 and TRBJ1-1; tentative D call: TRBD1 (6 bases). Germline lookup yields CDR1 LGHNA and CDR2 YSLEER. The CDR3 runs to 14 residues. Trimming pared 0 bases from V and 7 bases from J, leaving 12 bases between. The CDR3 DNA follows: TGCGCCAGCAGCCAAGATGGGGGGCTCAGTGAAGCTTTCTTT. Its protein is CASSQDGGLSEAFF.

The chain has TRBV6-5 and TRBJ2-5; 8 nucleotides agree with TRBD2. This CDR3 has 14 amino acids. The germline V gene encodes CDR1 MNHEY and CDR2 SVGAGI. V trimming: 2 bases; J trimming: 2 bases; junction bases outside the gene matches: 1. The DNA of the CDR3 is TGTGCCAGCAGTTACACGGGGGGGCAAGAGACCCAGTACTTC. Translated: CASSYTGGQETQYF.

This clone was seen a few times. The chain carries TRBV27 and TRBJ2-7; 10 bases map to TRBD2. J gave up 0 bases and V 10 bases, and 30 bases lay outside the gene matches. Germline V gene sequence: CDR1 MNHEY, CDR2 SMNVEV (reference sequence). CDR3 size: 22 residues. Written as DNA, the CDR3 is TGTGCCACCAGACATATTAGAAGGGAGTGGGTACTAGCGGGACCTATCTCCTACGAGCAGTACTTC. Amino acids: CATRHIRREWVLAGPISYEQYF.

This clone turned up a few times. This chain uses TRBV19 with TRBJ2-5; no clear D. Germline V gene sequence: CDR1 LNHDA, CDR2 SQIVND (reference sequence). V lost 1 base to trimming and J lost 10 bases, with 10 bases between them. This CDR3 comprises 12 residues. CDR3 DNA: TGTGCCAGTAGTATAGGCAACGAAGGCCAGTACTTC. Amino acids: CASSIGNEGQYF.

The rearrangement uses TRBV5-1 and TRBJ2-7; maybe TRBD1 (5 bases). Looked up from germline, CDR1 is SGHRS and CDR2 is YFSETQ. The ends were cut back, 4 bases at V and 7 bases at J, with 12 bases in the middle. The CDR3 has 12 amino acids. The CDR3 sequence: CASSAQGREQYF. CDR3 sequence (DNA): TGCGCCAGCAGCGCCCAGGGCCGGGAGCAGTACTTC.

This clone occurred once. The chain employs TRBV5-4 and TRBJ1-4; TRBD1 agrees at 10 bases. This CDR3 spans 15 amino acids. V was clipped by 3 bases and J by 7 bases; unmatched bases: 6. Germline CDR1 is SGHNT and CDR2 is YYREEE (reference sequence). For the CDR3, the DNA is TGTGCCAGCAGCTCGACAGGGGGCGCAGGTGAAAAACTGTTTTTT. It codes for CASSSTGGAGEKLFF. The full variable domain, in which reference TRBV5-4 and TRBJ1-4 provide the parts outside the CDR3, is ETGVTQSPTHLIKTRGQQVTLRCSSQSGHNTVSWYQQALGQGPQFIFQYYREEENGRGNFPPRFSGLQFPNYSSELNVNALELDDSALYLCASSSTGGAGEKLFFGSGTQLSVL.

This clone came up once. This sequence joins TRBV9 and TRBJ2-2, with D perhaps TRBD1 (6 bases). Germline lookup yields CDR1 SGDLS and CDR2 YYNGEE. The CDR3 contains 16 residues. V lost 3 bases, J lost 0 bases, and 12 bases lay in between. For the CDR3, the DNA is TGTGCCAGCAGCGGAATTGGGACAACGAACACCGGGGAGCTGTTTTTT. This encodes CASSGIGTTNTGELFF.

The chain employs TRBV9 and TRBJ1-2; perhaps TRBD1 as D (5 bases). The V gene lost 5 bases and the J gene lost 7 bases, with 12 bases spanning the gap. Germline V gene data show CDR1 as SGDLS and CDR2 as YYNGEE. The CDR3 covers 12 residues. The CDR3 loop is CASSSGGGGYTF. The CDR3 nucleotides read TGTGCCAGCAGTTCGGGGGGTGGTGGCTACACCTTC.

The chain combines TRBV2 with TRBJ2-7, with TRBD1 identical over 8 bases. The CDR3 is 13 residues long. The germline V gene encodes CDR1 SNHLY and CDR2 FYNNEI. Germline trimming cut 7 bases from V and 7 bases from J; bases unmatched to any gene: 9. The DNA of the CDR3 is TGTGCCAGCATAAGGACAGGGACGCGTGAGCAGTACTTC. It encodes CASIRTGTREQYF.

V gene TRBV4-1 combines with J gene TRBJ2-7; D is perhaps TRBD1 (6 bases). The V end was cut by 4 bases, the J end by 0 bases, with 10 bases between. Germline V gene sequence: CDR1 MGHRA, CDR2 YSYEKL. CDR3 length: 14 amino acids. The CDR3, as DNA: TGCGCCAGCAGCCTAGACAGGTTCTCCTACGAGCAGTACTTC. It encodes CASSLDRFSYEQYF.

The CDR3 DNA sequence: TGTGCCAGCAGCTTAACCGACACCGGGGAGCTGTTTTTT. Protein product: CASSLTDTGELFF. The chain couples TRBV11-2 to TRBJ2-2, with no clear D. The CDR3 consists of 13 residues. V gave up 2 bases and J gave up 3 bases, with 4 bases separating them. Germline values: CDR1 SGHAT, CDR2 FQNNGV.

The sample holds a few counts of this clone. The chain joins TRBV4-3 to TRBJ2-2, with 10 bases that match TRBD1. This CDR3 has 14 amino acids. The germline V gene has CDR1 LGHNA and CDR2 YSLEER. With 8 bases clipped from V and 5 bases from J, the junction kept 5 bases outside the gene matches. As DNA, the CDR3 is TGCGCCAGCTCCGGGACAGGGGTTACCGGGGAGCTGTTTTTT. It yields the protein CASSGTGVTGELFF.